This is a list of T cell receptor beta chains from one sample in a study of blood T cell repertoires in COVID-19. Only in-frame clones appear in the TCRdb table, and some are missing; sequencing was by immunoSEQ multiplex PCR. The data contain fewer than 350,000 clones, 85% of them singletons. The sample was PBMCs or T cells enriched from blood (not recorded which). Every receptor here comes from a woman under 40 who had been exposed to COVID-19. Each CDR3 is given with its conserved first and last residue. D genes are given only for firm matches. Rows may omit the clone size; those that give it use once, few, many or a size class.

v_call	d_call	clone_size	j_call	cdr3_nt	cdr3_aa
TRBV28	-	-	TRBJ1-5	TGTGCCAGCAGGCCTACTTCAGGGGGCAATCAGCCCCAGCATTTT	CASRPTSGGNQPQHF
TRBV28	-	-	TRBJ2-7	TGTGCCAGCAAAAGGGGCGGTTCGAAGGGCGAGCAGTACTTC	CASKRGGSKGEQYF
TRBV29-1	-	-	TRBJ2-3	TGCAGCGTTGAAGACCTGGCACCTAGCACAGATACGCAGTATTTT	CSVEDLAPSTDTQYF
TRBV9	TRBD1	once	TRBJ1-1	TGTGCCAGCAGCGTTACCGGGACAGGAAACACTGAAGCTTTCTTT	CASSVTGTGNTEAFF
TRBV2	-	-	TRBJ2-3	TGTGCCAGCCAATGGACTATACCCACAGATACGCAGTATTTT	CASQWTIPTDTQYF
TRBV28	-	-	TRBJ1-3	TGTGCCAGCAGTATCAGTGGAAACACCATATATTTT	CASSISGNTIYF
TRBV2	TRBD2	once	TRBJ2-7	TGTGCCAGCTCTCCAGAGACTAGCGGATCCTACGAGCAGTACTTC	CASSPETSGSYEQYF
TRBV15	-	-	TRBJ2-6	TGTGCCACCAGCAGAGCCCTGGCGGGTACCTCGGGAGCCAACGTCCTGACTTTC	CATSRALAGTSGANVLTF
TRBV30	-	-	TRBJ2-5	TGTGCCTGGAGTGTACGGCAGGGCGAAGAGACCCAGTACTTC	CAWSVRQGEETQYF
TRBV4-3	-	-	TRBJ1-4	TGCGCCAGCAGCCAAGGGCAAAAAACTAATGAAAAACTGTTTTTT	CASSQGQKTNEKLFF
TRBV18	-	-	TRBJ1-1	TGTGCCAGCTCACCTTCGGGCAGGGAGGACACTGAAGCTTTCTTT	CASSPSGREDTEAFF
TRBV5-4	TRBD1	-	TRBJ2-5	TGTGCCAGCAGCGAGACGGACAGGGCTTGGGAGACCCAGTACTTC	CASSETDRAWETQYF
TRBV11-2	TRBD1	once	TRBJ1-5	TGTGCCAGCAGCAGCGGGACAGGGGGCGGCAATCAGCCCCAGCATTTT	CASSSGTGGGNQPQHF
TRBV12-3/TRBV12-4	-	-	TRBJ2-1	TGTGCCAGCAGTTTCTGGCCCAATGAGCAGTTCTTC	CASSFWPNEQFF
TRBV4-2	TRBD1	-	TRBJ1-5	TGTGCCAGCAGCCAAGATGGGACAGTCAATCAGCCCCAGCATTTT	CASSQDGTVNQPQHF
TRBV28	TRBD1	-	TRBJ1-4	TGTGCCAGCAGTTTTTCGACAGGGGGTGGGGAAAAACTGTTTTTT	CASSFSTGGGEKLFF
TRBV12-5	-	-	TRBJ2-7	TGTGCTAGTGGTTTGGTACTCGGGGGAAGGTCCTACGAGCAGTACTTC	CASGLVLGGRSYEQYF
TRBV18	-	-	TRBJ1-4	TGTGCCAGCTCACCACCGCGCCGGCCGGGGAGGGTTGGAGAAAAACTGTTTTTT	CASSPPRRPGRVGEKLFF
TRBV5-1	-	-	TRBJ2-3	TGCGCCAGCAGCTTGCCAGGTCGACCAGATACGCAGTATTTT	CASSLPGRPDTQYF
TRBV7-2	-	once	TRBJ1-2	TGTGCCAGCAGCAGATCGAACACGAACTATGGCTACACCTTC	CASSRSNTNYGYTF
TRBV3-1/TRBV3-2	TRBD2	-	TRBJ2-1	TGTGCCAGCAGCCAAGATCTCGGCGGGAGCCGGGAGCAGTTCTTC	CASSQDLGGSREQFF
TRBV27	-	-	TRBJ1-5	TGTGCCAGCAGTTTAAGAGAGTATAGCAATCAGCCCCAGCATTTT	CASSLREYSNQPQHF
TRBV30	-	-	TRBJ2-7	TGTGCCTGGAGTGGATTCACCGAGGGGGGGGCCTACGAGCAGTACTTC	CAWSGFTEGGAYEQYF
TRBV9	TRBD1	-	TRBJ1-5	TGTGCCAGCAGCGCCGACAGGGGGGATCAGCCCCAGCATTTT	CASSADRGDQPQHF
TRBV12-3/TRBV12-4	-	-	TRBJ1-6	TGTGCCAGCAGTCCTGAACTAGCATCACCCCTCCACTTT	CASSPELASPLHF
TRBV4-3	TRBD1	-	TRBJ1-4	TGCGCCAGCAGCCAAGGTGGGGCCGGGACAGGGAATGAAAAACTGTTTTTT	CASSQGGAGTGNEKLFF
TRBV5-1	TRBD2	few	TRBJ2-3	TGCGCCAGCAGCCTGACTAGCCCGGCAGATACGCAGTATTTT	CASSLTSPADTQYF
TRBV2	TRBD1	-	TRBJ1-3	TGTGCCAGCAGTCCACAGGGGAAGGGAAACACCATATATTTT	CASSPQGKGNTIYF
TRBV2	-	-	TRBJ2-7	TGTGCCAGCAGCCCCCGGTCCTACGAGCAGTACTTC	CASSPRSYEQYF
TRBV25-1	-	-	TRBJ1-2	TGTGCCAGCAGTGCCAGTAACTATGGCTACACCTTC	CASSASNYGYTF
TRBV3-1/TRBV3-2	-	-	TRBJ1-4	TGTGCCAGCAGTCTAAGGGGAAGGGCTAATGAAAAACTGTTTTTT	CASSLRGRANEKLFF